This is a list of T cell receptor beta chains from one sample in a study of memory CD8 T cells in hepatitis C reinfection. Data came from immunoSEQ multiplex PCR; TCRdb stores just in-frame clones and leaves some out. The table has 35,000 to 50,000 clones, approximately 87% seen once; the top ten hold around 1.2%. The sample was naive CD8+ T cells sorted from blood. The receptors come from a man aged 18 to 29 with hepatitis C virus infection. Each CDR3 is given with its conserved first and last residue.

J gene,V gene,CDR3 protein
TRBJ2-1,TRBV11-2,CASSLQGNEQFF
TRBJ2-5,TRBV6-1,CASSEVGGGVQETQYF
TRBJ1-4,TRBV29-1,CSPPWLTNEKLFF
TRBJ2-1,TRBV19,CASSIMVGGGTYNEQFF
TRBJ2-2,TRBV10-2,CASIPRAGADTGELFF
TRBJ1-5,TRBV6-5,CASRRDSSSNQPQHF
TRBJ1-6,TRBV4-1,CASSQEAGTAQDSPLHF
TRBJ1-3,TRBV6-6,CASSWLGDSGNTIYF
-,TRBV5-6,CASSSRRGTGGLVRYEQYF
TRBJ2-3,TRBV2,CASMRTGGGPDTQYF
TRBJ1-1,TRBV6-5,CASGIQGWGTEAFF
TRBJ2-1,TRBV7-6,CASSLEPAESSYNEQFF
TRBJ2-3,TRBV5-8,CASSHRDRSTDTQYF
TRBJ1-6,TRBV27,CAPARDLYSPLHF
TRBJ1-5,TRBV15,CATSRDDISNQPQHF
TRBJ1-2,TRBV7-9,CASTVGQSGYTF
TRBJ1-4,TRBV6-5,CASSAFSGGQEKLFF
TRBJ2-7,TRBV2,CASSFGHSYEQYF
TRBJ2-1,TRBV7-9,CASTAGVEQFF
TRBJ2-2,TRBV2,CASREDRGLGELFF
TRBJ1-4,TRBV5-5,CASSHYTVAANEKLFF
TRBJ2-5,TRBV30,CAWSRGYQETQYF